Sequencing of this T cell receptor beta chain was carried out in a study of early T cells in non-severe SARS-CoV-2 infection. On the study more broadly: The input, bulk RNA from unsorted whole blood, was sequenced, and chains were unpaired. Findings of the study overall: A preference for anti-spike CD8 responses marked VDJdb matching, which missed private and CD4 specificities.

Each cDNA molecule carried a unique molecular identifier. TCRdb itself ran the 5' RACE reads through MiXCR, one entry per CDR3 protein. The repertoire holds tens of thousands of distinct CDR3 sequences, with around 16% as singletons. In the case of this clonotype: Its antigen is undetermined.

CDR1 and CDR2 (germline): SGDLS, YYNGEE. The V gene end was trimmed by 1 base and the J gene end by 5 bases; junction bases not matched to a gene: 15. The CDR3 totals 19 residues. The sample was whole blood, taken at baseline. The sequence was obtained from an adult who was a healthcare worker with PCR-confirmed SARS-CoV-2 infection or an uninfected control (not recorded which). The gene calls are TRBV9 and TRBJ2-5, with 12 bases identical to TRBD2. This CDR3 reads CASSVSSGRARYGEETQYF. The DNA of the CDR3 is TGTGCCAGCAGCGTATCTAGCGGGAGGGCCAGATATGGTGAGGAGACCCAGTACTTC.